Sequencing of this T cell receptor (beta chain) was carried out in a study of response to subunit inactivated influenza vaccine (dated by TCRdb to 2017 to 2018). About the study as a whole: Deep quantitative T cell receptor repertoire profiling was used in the study to track responses to a trivalent subunit inactivated influenza vaccine.

Libraries were prepared through RT-PCR. The instrument was an Illumina HiSeq 2500. TCRdb reanalyzed the raw reads on its own, using fastp at Q25 for trimming and MiXCR for clone calling, and kept in-frame beta chains. CDR3 protein sequences are deduplicated, and each keeps its most common genes and DNA. Across this sample there are under 750,000 distinct CDR3 sequences, with about 11% seen only once. Jointly, the top ten make up roughly a tenth of the sample. A remark on this clonotype: It has no known antigen specificity. Base qualities were left out, and no much larger clone turns up one base away.

Broad study findings and their caveats: It was suggested by the authors that each seasonal influenza vaccination may recruit only a limited number of new T cells.

The CDR3 contains 17 residues, cysteine and phenylalanine counted. Of all the DNA, just the CDR3 is kept, 51 bases in frame from base 1. Trimming leaves V shorter by 0 bases and J shorter by 2 bases, with the junction holding 4 bases beyond the gene matches. Per the germline V gene (reference sequence), LGHDT is the CDR1 and YNNKEL is the CDR2. The chain is assembled from TRBV3-1 and TRBJ2-7; the central 13 bases match TRBD2. The TCR sequence derives from a man aged 50-59 years who received an inactivated influenza vaccine. Donor details come from another sample of the same person, matched by shared clones. The sequences come from PBMCs from blood, collected on the day of vaccination. The CDR3 sequence is CASSQEGLAGVPYEQYF. The nucleotide sequence reads as follows: TGTGCCAGCAGCCAAGAAGGACTAGCGGGAGTCCCCTACGAGCAGTACTTC.